Many counts were recorded for the clone carrying this T cell receptor (beta chain). Germline-derived CDR1 and CDR2 are SGHNT and YYREEE (reference sequence). There are 13 residues in the CDR3. The ends were cut back, 0 bases at V and 1 base at J, with 4 bases in the middle. The entry originates in a study of metastatic and nonmetastatic thyroid tumors. Nobody among the patients had been given any treatment before thyroid surgery. Methods used by the authors: The study built a papillary thyroid cancer distant-metastasis classifier from CDR3 differences across clinicopathological groups. TCRdb re-called clones from the PCR reads using MiXCR. For this entry, the V and J calls and clone size follow TCRdb and not the study's own pipeline. The sample records around 15,000 clones, roughly an eighth being singletons.

The sequenced sample was tumor tissue. The receptor was derived from a female donor with papillary thyroid cancer or a benign thyroid nodule (not recorded which). Some clones in this sample may be carry-over from other donors' samples. This sequence joins TRBV5-4 and TRBJ2-5; D is unresolved. The CDR3 DNA reads TGTGCCAGCAGCTTGGAGGTCCAAGAGACCCAGTACTTC. Residues: CASSLEVQETQYF.